This record covers a single T cell receptor (beta chain). In this sample, this clonotype turned up many times. Its antigen remains undetermined. No quality values exist for individual bases; no much larger clone is one base distant. This sample was included in a study of T cell repertoires in cytomegalovirus infection (dated by TCRdb to about 2019). Regarding the research as a whole: Because public TCR beta signatures pointed to carriage of CMV infection together with the matching HLA type, the HLA type of each donor mattered for the analysis.

Sequencing took place on an Illumina HiSeq 1500. TCRdb reprocessed the public reads (quality trimming at Q25 with fastp, clone calling with MiXCR) and kept in-frame beta chains. Each record represents a unique CDR3 protein, reported with the most common genes and DNA among its rows. The sample yields fewer than 200,000 distinct CDR3 sequences; roughly an eighth were counted once. The top ten clonotypes cover over 20% of the sample. Here is what the overall study found, with its caveats: The ex vivo response was dominated by HLA-C-restricted CMV-specific TCR beta clonotypes, and the single most frequent clonotype in two of eight donors was supplied by these HLA-C-restricted clonotypes. In both this cohort and an independent approximately 370-donor cohort, the cumulative frequency of public TCR beta family members distinguished carriers of CMV infection plus the relevant HLA type.

The CDR3 covers 13 residues, taking in both the cysteine and the phenylalanine. Only the CDR3 part of the read is kept: 39 bases, read in frame from the first base. In the germline V gene, CDR1 corresponds to MNHEY and CDR2 to SVGEGT. V sheds 6 bases and J sheds 6 bases, leaving 12 bases between their ends. The chain was built from TRBV6-2 or TRBV6-3 and TRBJ2-1; TRBD2 could be the D gene, as 5 bases match. The clonotype comes from a human donor in good health (CMV status not recorded). Some clones in this sample may be carry-over from other donors' samples. The sequencing input was PBMCs. The CDR3 region reads CASRGDYFNEQFF. The sequenced DNA: TGTGCCAGCAGAGGAGACTATTTCAATGAGCAGTTCTTC.